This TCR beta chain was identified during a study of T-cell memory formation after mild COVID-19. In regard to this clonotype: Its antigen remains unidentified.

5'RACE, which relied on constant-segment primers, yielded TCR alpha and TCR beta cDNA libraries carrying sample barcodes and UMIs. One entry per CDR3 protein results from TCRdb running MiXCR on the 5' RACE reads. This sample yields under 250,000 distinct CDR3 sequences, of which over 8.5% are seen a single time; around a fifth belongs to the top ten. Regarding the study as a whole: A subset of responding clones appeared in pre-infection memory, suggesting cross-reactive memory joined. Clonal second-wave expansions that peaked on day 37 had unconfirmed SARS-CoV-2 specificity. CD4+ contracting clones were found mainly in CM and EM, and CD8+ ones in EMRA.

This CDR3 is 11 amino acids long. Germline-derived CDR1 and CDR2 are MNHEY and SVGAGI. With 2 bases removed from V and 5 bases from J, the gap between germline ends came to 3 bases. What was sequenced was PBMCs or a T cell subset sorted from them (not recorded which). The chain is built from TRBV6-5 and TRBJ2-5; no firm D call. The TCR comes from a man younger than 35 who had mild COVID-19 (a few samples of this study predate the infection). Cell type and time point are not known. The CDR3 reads CASSYEETQYF. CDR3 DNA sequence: TGTGCCAGCAGTTACGAGGAGACCCAGTACTTC.